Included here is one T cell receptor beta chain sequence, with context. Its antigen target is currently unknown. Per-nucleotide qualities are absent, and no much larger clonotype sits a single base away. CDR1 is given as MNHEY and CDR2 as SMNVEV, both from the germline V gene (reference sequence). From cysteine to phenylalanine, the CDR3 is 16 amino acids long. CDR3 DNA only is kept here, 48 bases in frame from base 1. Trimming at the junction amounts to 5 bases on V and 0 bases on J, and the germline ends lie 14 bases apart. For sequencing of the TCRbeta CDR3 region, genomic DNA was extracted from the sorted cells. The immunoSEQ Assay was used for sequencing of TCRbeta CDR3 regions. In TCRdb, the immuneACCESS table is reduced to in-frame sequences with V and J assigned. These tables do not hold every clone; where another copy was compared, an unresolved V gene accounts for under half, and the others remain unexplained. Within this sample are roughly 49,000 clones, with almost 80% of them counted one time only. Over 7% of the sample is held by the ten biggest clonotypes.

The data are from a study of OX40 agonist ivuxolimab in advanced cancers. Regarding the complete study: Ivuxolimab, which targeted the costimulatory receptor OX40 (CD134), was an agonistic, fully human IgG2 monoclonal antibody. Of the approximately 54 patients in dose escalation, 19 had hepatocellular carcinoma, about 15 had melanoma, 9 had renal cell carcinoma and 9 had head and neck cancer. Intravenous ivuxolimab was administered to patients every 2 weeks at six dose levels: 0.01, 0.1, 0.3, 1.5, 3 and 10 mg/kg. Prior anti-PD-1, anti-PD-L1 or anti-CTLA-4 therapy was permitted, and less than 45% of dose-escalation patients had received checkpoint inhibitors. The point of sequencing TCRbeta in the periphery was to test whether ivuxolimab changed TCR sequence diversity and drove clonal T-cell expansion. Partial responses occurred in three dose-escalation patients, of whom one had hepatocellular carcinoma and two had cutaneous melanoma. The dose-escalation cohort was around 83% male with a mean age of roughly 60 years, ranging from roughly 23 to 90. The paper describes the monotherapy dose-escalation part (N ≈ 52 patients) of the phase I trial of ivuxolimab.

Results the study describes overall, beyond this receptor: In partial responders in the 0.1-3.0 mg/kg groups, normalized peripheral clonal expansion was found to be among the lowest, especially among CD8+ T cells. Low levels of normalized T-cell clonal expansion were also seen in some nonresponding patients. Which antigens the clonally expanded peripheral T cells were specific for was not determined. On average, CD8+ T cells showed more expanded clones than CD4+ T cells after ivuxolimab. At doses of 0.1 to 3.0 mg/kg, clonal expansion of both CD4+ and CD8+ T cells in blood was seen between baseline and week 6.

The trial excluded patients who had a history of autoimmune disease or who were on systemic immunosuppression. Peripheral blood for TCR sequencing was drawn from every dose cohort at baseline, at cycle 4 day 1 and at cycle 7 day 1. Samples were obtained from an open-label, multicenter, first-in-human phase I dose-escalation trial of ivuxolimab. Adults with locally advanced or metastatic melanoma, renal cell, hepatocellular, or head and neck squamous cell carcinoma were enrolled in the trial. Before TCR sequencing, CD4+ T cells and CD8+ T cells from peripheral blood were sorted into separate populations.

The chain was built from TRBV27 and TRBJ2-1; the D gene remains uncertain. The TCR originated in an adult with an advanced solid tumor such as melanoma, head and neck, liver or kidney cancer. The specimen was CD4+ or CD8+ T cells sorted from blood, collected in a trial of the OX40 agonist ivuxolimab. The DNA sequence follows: TGTGCCAGCAGTCTCTATTCTAGGAGCTCCTACAATGAGCAGTTCTTC. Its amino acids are CASSLYSRSSYNEQFF.